Listed here is a single TCR beta chain. This entry belongs to a study of CD8 T cells in ankylosing spondylitis. A single record per CDR3 protein comes from TCRdb applying MiXCR to the 5' RACE reads. The repertoire holds under 200,000 distinct CDR3 sequences, with roughly 11% as singletons. This TCR came from a male donor with ankylosing spondylitis or in good health (not recorded which). The sample comprised blood, either unsorted or a sorted T cell fraction (not recorded which).

The DNA of the CDR3 is TGTGCCAGCAGCTCGGGACTAGCGGGGGCTTCCGATGAGCAGTTCTTC. Translated: CASSSGLAGASDEQFF. The chain recombines TRBV7-8 with TRBJ2-1; 14 nucleotides align to TRBD2. In germline, CDR1 is SGHVS, CDR2 FQNEAQ. V shed 4 bases, J shed 8 bases, and the junction held 7 bases outside the gene matches. The CDR3 consists of 16 residues.